This TCR beta chain was retrieved from a study of T-cell reconstitution after alpha-beta-depleted transplantation in children. This clonotype has a count of ten or more. The antigen is not known. Researchers prepared the TCRbeta library using unique molecular identifiers, the study reports. TCRdb processed the PCR reads anew with MiXCR; each CDR3 protein has one entry. The table records 120,000 to 150,000 distinct CDR3 sequences, around 8.8% of them present only once. Trimming removed 5 bases at V and 5 bases at J, with 12 bases between. The CDR3 loop spans 13 amino acids. General study results and limits: One year after transplant, T-cell counts and diversity came mostly from newly produced T cells. From surviving recipient T cells and thymic progenitors came the high day-60 TCRbeta diversity observed in some patients. Alpha-beta T cells about two months after transplant reportedly derived from several hundred expanded graft clones.

The chain links TRBV12-3 or TRBV12-4 to TRBJ1-1, with a tentative D call TRBD1 (5 bases). The sequencing here drew on PBMCs, mostly from graft donor cells, taken 180 days after TCRalphabeta/CD19-depleted stem cell transplant. This TCR derives from a female patient aged 2-9 years who had a stem cell transplant for congenital amegakaryocytic thrombocytopenia, so the T cells may come from the graft donor. CDR3 in DNA: TGTGCCAGCAGTAAAGGGGTGGCAACTGAAGCTTTCTTT. This translates into CASSKGVATEAFF.